This is a list of T cell receptor beta chains from one sample in a study of post-analysis software for immune sequencing data. From the PCR reads, TCRdb called clonotypes with MiXCR, one entry per CDR3 protein. The repertoire includes under 200,000 distinct CDR3 sequences, 35% to 40% of them detected once, and about 26% sits in the top ten. Sequences were derived from blood, sampled after autologous hematopoietic stem cell transplantation. The receptor source for this set is a girl aged 10 to 17 with multiple sclerosis. Each CDR3 is given with its conserved first and last residue. A D gene is named only where the DNA matches it firmly. Clone size is not always given. Where it is, it says once, few, many or a class for expanded clones.

>NA|TRBV20-1|TRBJ1-5|NA
TGCAGTGCTAGAGATAGGGCCAATCAGCCCCAGCATTTT
CSARDRANQPQHF
>TRBD2|TRBV11-1|TRBJ2-1|few
TGTGCCAGCAGCTTAGCCAGCGGGATAGGCTATGAGCAGTTCTTC
CASSLASGIGYEQFF
>TRBD2|TRBV28|TRBJ2-3|NA
TGTGCCAGCAGTTTTTCTAGCGGGAGTGACGCAGATACGCAGTATTTT
CASSFSSGSDADTQYF
>TRBD2|TRBV7-2|TRBJ2-2|NA
TGTGCCAGCAGCTTCAGACTAGCGGGAGGCCGGAAGAACACCGGGGAGCTGTTTTTT
CASSFRLAGGRKNTGELFF
>TRBD2|TRBV28|TRBJ2-7|NA
TGTGCCAGCAGTTTCGGGACTAGCTCCTACGAGCAGTACTTC
CASSFGTSSYEQYF
>NA|TRBV4-3|TRBJ2-7|NA
TGCGCCAGCAGCCAACAGATAGCGGTCTCCTACGAGCAGTACTTC
CASSQQIAVSYEQYF
>NA|TRBV4-2|TRBJ2-6|few
TGTGCCAGCAGCCAAGATCCAAGGCAGGGCCGCTCTGGGGCCAACGTCCTGACTTTC
CASSQDPRQGRSGANVLTF
>TRBD2|TRBV28|TRBJ2-7|few
TGCGCCAGCAGTTTATGGGAGGGCGGTTACGAGCAGTACTTC
CASSLWEGGYEQYF
>NA|TRBV6-5|TRBJ2-6|NA
TGTGCCAGCAGTTACTTTCCCCAGAGCTCTGGGGCCAACGTCCTGACTTTC
CASSYFPQSSGANVLTF
>NA|TRBV4-1|TRBJ2-7|NA
TGCGCCGGCAGCCGGGCGACTGGAGGCGAGCAGTACTTC
CAGSRATGGEQYF
>NA|TRBV28|TRBJ2-5|NA
TGTGCCAGCAGTTTTGCGGGGGCGGGGAAGACCCAGTACTTC
CASSFAGAGKTQYF
>TRBD2|TRBV20-1|TRBJ2-3|NA
TGCAGTGCTAGAGATCCGGGAGGCACGCAGTATTTT
CSARDPGGTQYF
>NA|TRBV11-1|TRBJ1-2|once
NA
CASSPGIRYEQYFGPGGYGYTF
>TRBD1|TRBV18|TRBJ2-1|NA
TGTGCCAGCTCATCCCCGGGACAGGGGTCGGATGAGCAGTTCTTC
CASSSPGQGSDEQFF
>NA|TRBV3-1|TRBJ2-6|NA
TGTGCCAGCAGCCAAGGGGGGACCTCTGGGGCCAACGTCCTGACTTTC
CASSQGGTSGANVLTF
>TRBD2|TRBV10-3|TRBJ2-1|NA
TGTGCCATCAGTGAGCGGGAGGGATACAATGAGCAGTTCTTC
CAISEREGYNEQFF
>TRBD2|TRBV3-1|TRBJ2-1|few
TGTGCCAGCAGCCAAGTAGCGGGCCGGACCTACAATGAGCAGTTCTTC
CASSQVAGRTYNEQFF
>NA|TRBV12-3/TRBV12-4|TRBJ2-5|NA
TGTGCCAGCACTAGAAGGGGGTCCGAGACCCAGTACTTC
CASTRRGSETQYF
>NA|TRBV12-3/TRBV12-4|TRBJ2-1|NA
TGTGCCAGCAGCCCCCGACAGGCGATTTACAATGAGCAGTTCTTC
CASSPRQAIYNEQFF
>TRBD2|TRBV19|TRBJ2-1|few
TGTGCCAGTAGTCTCGGGACTAGCGCGGATGAGCAGTTCTTC
CASSLGTSADEQFF
>NA|TRBV9|TRBJ2-6|NA
TGTGCCAGCAGCGTACGGGCAGCTGGGGCCAACGTCCTGACTTTC
CASSVRAAGANVLTF
>TRBD2|TRBV12-3/TRBV12-4|TRBJ2-3|NA
TGTGCCAGCAGTTCTGGGACTAGCGGGAGCACAGATACGCAGTATTTT
CASSSGTSGSTDTQYF
>TRBD1|TRBV7-6|TRBJ1-5|NA
TGTGCCAGCAGCTTAGCGCCAGGGGGCTATCAGCCCCAGCATTTT
CASSLAPGGYQPQHF
>NA|TRBV7-9|TRBJ1-1|NA
TGTGCCAGCAGCTTAAGCGGGGGGCGAGTGGGGACTGAAGCTTTCTTT
CASSLSGGRVGTEAFF
>NA|TRBV7-2|TRBJ2-7|NA
TGTGCCAGCAGCTTTTACTCTGAATCCTACGAGCAGTACTTC
CASSFYSESYEQYF
>NA|TRBV7-2|TRBJ1-5|once
TGTGCCAGCAGCTCCCGGATAGGGAATCAGCCCCAGCATTTT
CASSSRIGNQPQHF
>NA|TRBV29-1|TRBJ2-3|few
TGCAGCACCTACAGGGCCAGCACAGATACGCAGTATTTT
CSTYRASTDTQYF
>TRBD2|TRBV7-6|TRBJ2-5|NA
TGTGCCAGCAGCTTATTCGGCGGGAGGGAAGAGAGCCAGTACTTC
CASSLFGGREESQYF
>TRBD2|TRBV28|TRBJ2-3|NA
TGTGCCAGCAGTTTAGTGCCGGGAGGGCCGACAGATACGCAGTATTTT
CASSLVPGGPTDTQYF
>NA|TRBV15|TRBJ2-7|few
TGTGCCACCAGCAGAGACAGGGATTCCTACGAGCAGTACTTC
CATSRDRDSYEQYF
>NA|TRBV4-3|TRBJ1-2|many
TGCGCCAGCAGCCAAGTGTCAGGAACCTATGGCTACACCTTC
CASSQVSGTYGYTF
>TRBD2|TRBV2|TRBJ2-7|NA
TGTGCCAGCGCTCGGGAGACTAGCGGGGCCATCTTCAACAATGAGCAGTACTTC
CASARETSGAIFNNEQYF
>NA|TRBV5-6|TRBJ2-7|few
TGTGCCAGCAGCTTCGGACCCCTCGGGCAGGAGCAGTACTTC
CASSFGPLGQEQYF
>NA|TRBV29-1|TRBJ2-1|many
TGCAGCGTTGAGGGTCGGGCCCCATACAATGAGCAGTTCTTC
CSVEGRAPYNEQFF
>NA|TRBV30|TRBJ1-2|NA
TGTGCCTGGAAGACAGACTACTATGGCTACACCTTC
CAWKTDYYGYTF
>TRBD2|TRBV5-8|TRBJ2-1|few
TGTGCCAGCAGCTTGGCCGGGAGGATCTACAATGAGCAGTTCTTC
CASSLAGRIYNEQFF
>TRBD1|TRBV7-8|TRBJ2-7|few
TGTGCCAGCAGGGAGACAGGGCACGAGCAGTACTTC
CASRETGHEQYF
>NA|TRBV5-1|TRBJ2-1|NA
TGCGCCAGCAGCCGCCTTGGCCAAAATGAGCAGTTCTTC
CASSRLGQNEQFF
>NA|TRBV12-3/TRBV12-4|TRBJ2-3|few
TGTGCCAGCAGCTCCGGGACCCCGCAGTATTTT
CASSSGTPQYF
>NA|TRBV6-1|TRBJ1-2|many
TGTGCCAGCAGTGCCACGATCCTTAGCTATGGCTACACCTTC
CASSATILSYGYTF
>NA|TRBV20-1|TRBJ2-3|few
TGCAGTGCCAGCAACCCGCTGGGCACAGATACGCAGTATTTT
CSASNPLGTDTQYF